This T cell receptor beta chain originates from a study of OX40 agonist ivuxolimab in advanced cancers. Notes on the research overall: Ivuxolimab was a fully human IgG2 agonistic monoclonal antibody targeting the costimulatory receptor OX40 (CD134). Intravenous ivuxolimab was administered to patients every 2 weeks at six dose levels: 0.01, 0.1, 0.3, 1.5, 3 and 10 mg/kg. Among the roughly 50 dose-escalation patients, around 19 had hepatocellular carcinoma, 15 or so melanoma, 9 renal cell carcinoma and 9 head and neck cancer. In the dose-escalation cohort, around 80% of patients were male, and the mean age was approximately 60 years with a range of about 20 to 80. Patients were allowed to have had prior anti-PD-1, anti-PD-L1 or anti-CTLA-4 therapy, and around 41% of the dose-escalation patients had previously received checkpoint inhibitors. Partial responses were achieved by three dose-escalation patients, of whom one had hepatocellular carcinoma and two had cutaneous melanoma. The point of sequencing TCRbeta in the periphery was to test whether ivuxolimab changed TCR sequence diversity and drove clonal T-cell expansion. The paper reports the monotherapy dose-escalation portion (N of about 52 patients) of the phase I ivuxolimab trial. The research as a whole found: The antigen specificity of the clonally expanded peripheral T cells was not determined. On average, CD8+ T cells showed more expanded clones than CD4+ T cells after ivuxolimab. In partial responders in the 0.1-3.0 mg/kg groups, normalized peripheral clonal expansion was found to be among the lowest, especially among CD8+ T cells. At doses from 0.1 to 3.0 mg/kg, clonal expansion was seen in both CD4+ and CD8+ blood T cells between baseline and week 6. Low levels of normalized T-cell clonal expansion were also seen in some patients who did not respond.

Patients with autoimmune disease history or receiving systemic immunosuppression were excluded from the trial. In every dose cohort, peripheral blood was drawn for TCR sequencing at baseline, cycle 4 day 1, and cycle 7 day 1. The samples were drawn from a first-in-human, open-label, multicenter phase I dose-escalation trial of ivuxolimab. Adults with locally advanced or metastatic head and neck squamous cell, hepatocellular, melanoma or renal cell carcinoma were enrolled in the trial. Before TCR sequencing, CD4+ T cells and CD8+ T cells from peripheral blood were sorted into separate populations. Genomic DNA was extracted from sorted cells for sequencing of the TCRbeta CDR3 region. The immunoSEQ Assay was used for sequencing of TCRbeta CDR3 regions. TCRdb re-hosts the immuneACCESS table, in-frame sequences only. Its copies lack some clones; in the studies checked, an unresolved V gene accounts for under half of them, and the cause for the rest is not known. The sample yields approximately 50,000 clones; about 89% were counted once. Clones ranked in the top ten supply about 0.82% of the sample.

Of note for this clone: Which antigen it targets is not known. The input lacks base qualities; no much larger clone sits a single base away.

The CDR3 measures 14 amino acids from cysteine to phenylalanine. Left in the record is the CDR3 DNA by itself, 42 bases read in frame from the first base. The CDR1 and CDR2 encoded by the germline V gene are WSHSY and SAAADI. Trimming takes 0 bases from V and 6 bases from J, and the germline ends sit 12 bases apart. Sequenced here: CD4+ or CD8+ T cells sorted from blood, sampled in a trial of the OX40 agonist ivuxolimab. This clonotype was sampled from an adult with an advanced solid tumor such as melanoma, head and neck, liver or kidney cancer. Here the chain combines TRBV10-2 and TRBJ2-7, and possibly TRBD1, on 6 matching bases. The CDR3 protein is CASSESGTGREQYF. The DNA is TGCGCCAGCAGTGAGTCCGGAACAGGGCGCGAGCAGTACTTC.